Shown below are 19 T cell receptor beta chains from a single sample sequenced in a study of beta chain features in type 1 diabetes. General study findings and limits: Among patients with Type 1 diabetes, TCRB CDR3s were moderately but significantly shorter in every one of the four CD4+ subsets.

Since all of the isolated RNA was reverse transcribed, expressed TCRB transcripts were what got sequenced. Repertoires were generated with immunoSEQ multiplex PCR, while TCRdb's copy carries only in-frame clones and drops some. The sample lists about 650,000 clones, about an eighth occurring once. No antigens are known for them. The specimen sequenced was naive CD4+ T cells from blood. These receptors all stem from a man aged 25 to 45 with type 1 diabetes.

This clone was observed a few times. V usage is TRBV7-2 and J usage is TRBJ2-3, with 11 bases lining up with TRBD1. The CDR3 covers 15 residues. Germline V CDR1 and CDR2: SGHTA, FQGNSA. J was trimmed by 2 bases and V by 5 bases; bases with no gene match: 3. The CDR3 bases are TGTGCCAGCAGCACGGACAGGGGGCCCACAGATACGCAGTATTTT. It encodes CASSTDRGPTDTQYF.

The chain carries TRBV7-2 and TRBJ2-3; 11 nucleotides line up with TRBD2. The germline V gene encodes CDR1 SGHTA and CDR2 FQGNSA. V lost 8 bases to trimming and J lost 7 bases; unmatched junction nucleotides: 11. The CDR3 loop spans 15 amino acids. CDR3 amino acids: CASGMVAGGLYTQYF. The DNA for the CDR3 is TGTGCCAGCGGGATGGTAGCGGGGGGGCTATATACGCAGTATTTT.

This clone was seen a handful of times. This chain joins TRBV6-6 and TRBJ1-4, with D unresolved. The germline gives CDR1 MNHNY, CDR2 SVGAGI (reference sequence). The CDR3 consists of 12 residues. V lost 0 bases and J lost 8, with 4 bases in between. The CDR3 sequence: CASSYSREKLFF. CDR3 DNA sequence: TGTGCCAGCAGTTACTCAAGGGAAAAACTGTTTTTT.

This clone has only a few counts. The CDR3: CASSFYALGQYF. In nucleotides, the CDR3 is TGTGCCAGCAGTTTTTATGCGCTGGGGCAGTATTTT. This chain connects TRBV28 to TRBJ2-3; D call uncertain. Germline V lookup: CDR1 MDHEN, CDR2 SYDVKM. The CDR3 loop spans 12 amino acids. The V gene lost 3 bases and the J gene lost 11 bases, with 12 bases spanning the gap.

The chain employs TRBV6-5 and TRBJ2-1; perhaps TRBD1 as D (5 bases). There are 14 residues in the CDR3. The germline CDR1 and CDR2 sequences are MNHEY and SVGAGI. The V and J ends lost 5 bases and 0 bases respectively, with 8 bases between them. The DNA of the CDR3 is TGTGCCAGCAGTCCAGACAGCTCCTACAATGAGCAGTTCTTC. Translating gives CASSPDSSYNEQFF.

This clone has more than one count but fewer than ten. CDR3 sequence (DNA): TGTGCCAGCAGTGGGAGACAGGGGGCGAGGGAGACCCAGTACTTC. It yields the protein CASSGRQGARETQYF. The genes are TRBV6-1 and TRBJ2-5; 10 bases line up with TRBD1. CDR1 and CDR2 from the germline V gene are MNHNS and SASEGT. V trimming: 4 bases; J trimming: 5 bases; junction bases outside the gene matches: 7. This CDR3 is built from 15 residues.

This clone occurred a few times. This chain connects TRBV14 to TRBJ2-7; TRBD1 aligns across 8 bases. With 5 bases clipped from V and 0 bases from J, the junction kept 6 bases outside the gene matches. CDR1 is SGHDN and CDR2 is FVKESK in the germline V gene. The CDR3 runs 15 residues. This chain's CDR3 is CASSLRQGSSYEQYF. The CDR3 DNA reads TGTGCCAGCAGCTTACGACAGGGGAGCTCCTACGAGCAGTACTTC.

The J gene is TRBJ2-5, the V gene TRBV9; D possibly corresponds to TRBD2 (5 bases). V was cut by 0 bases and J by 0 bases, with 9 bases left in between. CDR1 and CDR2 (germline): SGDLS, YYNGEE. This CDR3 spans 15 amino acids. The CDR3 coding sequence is TGTGCCAGCAGCGTAGGATCGGGATACCAAGAGACCCAGTACTTC. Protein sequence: CASSVGSGYQETQYF.

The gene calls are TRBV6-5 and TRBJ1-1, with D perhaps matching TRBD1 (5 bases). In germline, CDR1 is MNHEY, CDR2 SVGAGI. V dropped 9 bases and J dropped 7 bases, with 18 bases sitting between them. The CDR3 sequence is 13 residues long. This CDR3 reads CASFQGSPFEAFF. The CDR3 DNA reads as TGTGCCAGTTTTCAGGGATCCCCATTTGAAGCTTTCTTT.

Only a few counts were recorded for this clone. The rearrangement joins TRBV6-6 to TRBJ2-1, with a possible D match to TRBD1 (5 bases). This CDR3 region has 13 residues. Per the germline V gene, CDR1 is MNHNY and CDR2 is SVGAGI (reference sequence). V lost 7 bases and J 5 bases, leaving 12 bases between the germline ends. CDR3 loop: CASTRSTDNEQFF. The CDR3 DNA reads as TGTGCCAGCACTCGGTCGACAGACAATGAGCAGTTCTTC.

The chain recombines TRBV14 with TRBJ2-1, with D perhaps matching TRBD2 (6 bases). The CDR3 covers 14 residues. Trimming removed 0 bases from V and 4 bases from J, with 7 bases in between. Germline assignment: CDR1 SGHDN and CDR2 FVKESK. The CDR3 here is CASSQDGGYNEQFF. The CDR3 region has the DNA TGTGCCAGCAGCCAAGATGGGGGGTACAATGAGCAGTTCTTC.

The CDR3 DNA reads TGCAGCGTTGGCCGGGGAGGAGAGACCCAGTACTTC. This codes for CSVGRGGETQYF. The V gene is TRBV29-1, the J gene TRBJ2-5, with a possible D match to TRBD2 (6 bases). The germline CDR1 and CDR2 sequences are SQVTM and ANQGSEA. Trimming removed 4 bases at V and 4 bases at J, with 10 bases between. This CDR3 has 12 residues.

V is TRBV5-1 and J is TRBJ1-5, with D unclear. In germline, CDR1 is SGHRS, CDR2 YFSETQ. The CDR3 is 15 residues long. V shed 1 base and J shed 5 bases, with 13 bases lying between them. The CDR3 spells CASSLNPNHDQPQHF. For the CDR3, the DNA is TGCGCCAGCAGCTTGAATCCTAACCATGATCAGCCCCAGCATTTT.

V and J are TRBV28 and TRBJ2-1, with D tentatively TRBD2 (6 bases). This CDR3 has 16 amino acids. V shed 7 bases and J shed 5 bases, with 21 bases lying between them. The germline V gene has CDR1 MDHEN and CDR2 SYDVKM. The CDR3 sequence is CASTSDRDSLNNEQFF. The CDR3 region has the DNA TGTGCCAGCACTTCAGACCGGGACTCCTTGAACAATGAGCAGTTCTTC.

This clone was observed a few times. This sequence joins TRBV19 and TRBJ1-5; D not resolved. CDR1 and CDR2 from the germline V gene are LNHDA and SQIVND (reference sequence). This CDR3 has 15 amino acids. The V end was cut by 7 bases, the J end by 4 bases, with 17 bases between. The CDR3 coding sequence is TGTGCCAGTACCCCGGGTGGCAGCCGTAATCAGCCCCAGCATTTT. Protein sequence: CASTPGGSRNQPQHF.

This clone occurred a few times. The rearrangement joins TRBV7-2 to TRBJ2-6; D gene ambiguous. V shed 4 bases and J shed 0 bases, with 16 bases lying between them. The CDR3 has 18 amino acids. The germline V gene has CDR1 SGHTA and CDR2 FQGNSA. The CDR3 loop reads CASSWFMGSNSGANVLTF. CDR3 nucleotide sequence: TGTGCCAGCAGCTGGTTCATGGGCTCAAACTCTGGGGCCAACGTCCTGACTTTC.

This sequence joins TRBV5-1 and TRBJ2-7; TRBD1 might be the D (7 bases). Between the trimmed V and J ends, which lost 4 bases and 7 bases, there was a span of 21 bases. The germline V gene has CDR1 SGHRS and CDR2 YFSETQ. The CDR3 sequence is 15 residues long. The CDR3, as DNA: TGCGCCAGCAGCCCCCGCGGAGGGGGCGAGGGAGAGCAGTACTTC. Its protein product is CASSPRGGGEGEQYF.

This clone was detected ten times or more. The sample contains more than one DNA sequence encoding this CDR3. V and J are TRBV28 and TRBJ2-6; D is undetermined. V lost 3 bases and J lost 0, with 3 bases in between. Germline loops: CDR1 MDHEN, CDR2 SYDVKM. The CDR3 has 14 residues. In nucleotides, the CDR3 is TGTGCCAGCAGTTTGAGCTCTGGGGCCAACGTCCTGACTTTC. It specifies CASSLSSGANVLTF.

CDR3 amino acids: CASSGQTFTDTQYF. The DNA for the CDR3 is TGTGCCAGCTCGGGGCAGACCTTCACAGATACGCAGTATTTT. This sequence joins TRBV18 and TRBJ2-3; weak D call: TRBD1 (5 bases). V dropped 6 bases and J dropped 2 bases, with 12 bases sitting between them. Germline lookup yields CDR1 KGHSH and CDR2 LQKENI. CDR3 size: 14 residues.